The source of this T cell receptor beta chain is a study of cytomegalovirus exposure and HLA in healthy donors. 60 Vbeta and 13 Jbeta primers were used in PCR. Clones were read by immunoSEQ multiplex PCR, and TCRdb kept only the in-frame ones, dropping some. The repertoire holds around 97,000 clones, with around three quarters as singletons. Specimen: PBMCs. This clonotype originated in a woman younger than 35 in good health and CMV-seropositive.

This CDR3 reads CASSLTGVGPENEQFF. For the CDR3, the DNA is TGTGCCAGCAGCTTAACAGGTGTGGGCCCTGAGAATGAGCAGTTCTTC. This chain links TRBV7-7 with TRBJ2-1; D may be TRBD1 (5 bases). V was cut by 2 bases and J by 7 bases, with 18 bases left in between. Germline lookup yields CDR1 SSHAT and CDR2 FNYEAQ (reference sequence). The CDR3 is made up of 16 amino acids.